Listed here are 5 T cell receptor beta chains from one sample, sequenced in a study of CD8+ T cells in alopecia areata. Extraction of RNA preceded its reverse transcription into cDNA, which served as the sequencing template. Using immunoSEQ multiplex PCR, the repertoire was profiled, and TCRdb retains in-frame clones only, with some absent. The sample includes about 98,000 clones, around 44% of them seen just once. Specimen: CD4+ T cells sorted from blood. Receptors originate from a human donor with alopecia areata.

The chain joins TRBV7-2 to TRBJ2-5; 8 nucleotides line up with TRBD2. Looked up from germline, CDR1 is SGHTA and CDR2 is FQGNSA. This CDR3 contains 15 residues. V lost 5 bases to trimming and J lost 2 bases; unmatched junction nucleotides: 7. The CDR3 loop is CASSVGTRGQETQYF. The CDR3 DNA reads TGTGCCAGCAGCGTTGGGACTAGGGGACAAGAGACCCAGTACTTC.

The genes are TRBV2 and TRBJ1-6; no clear D. V shed 3 bases and J shed 7 bases, with 19 bases lying between them. Germline lookup yields CDR1 SNHLY and CDR2 FYNNEI. The CDR3 is made up of 17 amino acids. The CDR3 spells CASSDPFGEWANSPLHF. DNA of the CDR3: TGTGCCAGCAGTGACCCGTTCGGGGAGTGGGCGAATTCACCCCTCCACTTT.

The chain joins TRBV30 to TRBJ2-2, with TRBD2 identical over 10 bases. The CDR3 spans 14 residues. V lost 4 bases to trimming and J lost 5 bases; unmatched junction nucleotides: 4. The germline CDR1 and CDR2 sequences are GTSNPN and SVGIG (reference sequence). CDR3 sequence reads: CAWTSGSGTGELFF. The CDR3 region has the DNA TGTGCCTGGACTAGCGGGAGCGGGACCGGGGAGCTGTTTTTT.

This clone occurred a few times. For the CDR3, the DNA is TGCAGCGTTGCCGGGACTAGCGGGAGGGCCTACGACAATGAGCAGTTCTTC. Translated, it gives CSVAGTSGRAYDNEQFF. The chain uses TRBV29-1 and TRBJ2-1, with 16 nucleotides matching TRBD2. Germline V gene sequence: CDR1 SQVTM, CDR2 ANQGSEA. The CDR3 spans 17 residues. The V gene end was trimmed by 4 bases and the J gene end by 5 bases; junction bases not matched to a gene: 8.

The genes are TRBV2 and TRBJ1-2; perhaps TRBD1 as D (6 bases). Germline V gives CDR1 SNHLY, CDR2 FYNNEI. V gave up 7 bases and J gave up 1 base, with 22 bases separating them. The CDR3 sequence is 17 residues long. The CDR3 bases are TGTGCCAGCACCACCCTCGGGGGGGCCGCGATTAACTATGGCTACACCTTC. Amino acid sequence: CASTTLGGAAINYGYTF.